The 14 T cell receptor beta chains below all came from one sample that was sequenced in a study of shared clonotypes between healthy human individuals. CD8 cells regarded as naive lacked CD45RO, were positively chosen for CCR7, and omitted terminally differentiated effector memory CD45RA+ cells. Profiling relied on immunoSEQ multiplex PCR, and the TCRdb table lists in-frame clones only, not all of them. The sample shows over 750,000 clones, just over 95% of them seen only once. Sequencing input: naive CD8+ T cells sorted from blood. The receptors were gathered from a man between 25 and 39 years old in good health.

V and J are TRBV7-9 and TRBJ1-2; the D is unclear. The V end was cut by 5 bases, the J end by 0 bases, with 22 bases between. This CDR3 is 18 amino acids long. The V gene's germline CDR1 is SEHNR and CDR2 FQNEAQ (reference sequence). CDR3 protein: CASSETTRANDPNYGYTF. CDR3 bases: TGTGCCAGCAGCGAGACGACGCGGGCCAACGACCCTAACTATGGCTACACCTTC.

In this sample, this clone turned up a few times. This rearrangement joins TRBV29-1 to TRBJ2-3, with 13 bases fitting TRBD2. This CDR3 has 15 amino acids. V was clipped by 4 bases and J by 2 bases; unmatched bases: 3. Germline V lookup: CDR1 SQVTM, CDR2 ANQGSEA. CDR3 nucleotides: TGCAGCGTTGGGACTAGCGGGAGCGACACAGATACGCAGTATTTT. Its translation: CSVGTSGSDTDTQYF.

This chain links TRBV21-1 with TRBJ2-7; the table calls TRBD2, which could not be checked here. TRBV21-1 is a known pseudogene. The CDR3 has 14 residues. The CDR3 sequence is CASSKVEVPYEQYF. The CDR3, as DNA: TGTGCCAGCAGCAAAGTTGAGGTTCCCTACGAGCAGTACTTC.

The chain combines TRBV7-2 with TRBJ2-2; D possibly corresponds to TRBD1 (7 bases). The CDR3 is 14 residues long. V was cut by 8 bases and J by 7 bases, with 17 bases left in between. Germline V lookup: CDR1 SGHTA, CDR2 FQGNSA. CDR3 in DNA: TGTGCCAGCTCGGTGGAGGGGGCTATCGGGGAGCTGTTTTTT. It codes for CASSVEGAIGELFF.

V gene TRBV4-3 combines with J gene TRBJ2-1; maybe TRBD2 (7 bases). This CDR3 is 17 amino acids long. Trimming cost V 6 bases and J 9 bases, with 27 bases left between them. Germline CDR1 LGHNA, CDR2 YSLEER. CDR3 nucleotide sequence: TGCGCCAGCAGTCTCCAAGTGGCGGGGGCCCGCATCAGTGAGCAGTTCTTC. This translates into CASSLQVAGARISEQFF.

The chain combines TRBV4-1 with TRBJ2-1, with 7 nucleotides matching TRBD1. The CDR3 loop spans 15 amino acids. V was pared by 3 bases and J by 4 bases, with 6 bases of the junction left unmatched. Germline loops: CDR1 MGHRA, CDR2 YSYEKL. Here the CDR3 DNA reads TGCGCCAGCAGCCAGTGGACAGGTAATTACAATGAGCAGTTCTTC. Translating it yields CASSQWTGNYNEQFF.

This CDR3 is CASSQFTGGNEQYF. CDR3 DNA: TGTGCCAGCAGCCAATTTACAGGGGGCAACGAGCAGTACTTC. The rearrangement uses TRBV4-2 and TRBJ2-7; 9 bases match TRBD1. The V and J ends lost 2 bases and 5 bases, in that order; junction bases with no gene match: 4. The CDR3 loop spans 14 amino acids. Germline values: CDR1 LGHNA, CDR2 YNFKEQ.

This clone occurred once. This chain connects TRBV4-1 to TRBJ2-1; TRBD2 agrees at 8 bases. V lost 1 base, J lost 6 bases, and 14 bases stayed unmatched. Germline V gene sequence: CDR1 MGHRA, CDR2 YSYEKL. The CDR3 is made up of 18 amino acids. CDR3 protein: CASSQAGISGSGPNEQFF. For the CDR3, the DNA is TGCGCCAGCAGCCAAGCAGGGATCAGCGGGAGCGGCCCCAATGAGCAGTTCTTC.

The V and J genes are TRBV27 and TRBJ1-1; 7 positions match TRBD1. With V trimmed by 2 bases and J by 1 base, 1 base remained unmatched. The CDR3 loop spans 14 amino acids. CDR1 and CDR2 (germline): MNHEY, SMNVEV (reference sequence). This CDR3 reads CASSLDRANTEAFF. The CDR3 region has the DNA TGTGCCAGCAGTTTAGACAGGGCGAACACTGAAGCTTTCTTT.

The chain employs TRBV6-1 and TRBJ2-7; no clear D gene. V was trimmed by 3 bases and J by 5 bases, leaving 2 bases between them. Germline V CDR1 and CDR2: MNHNS, SASEGT. The CDR3 contains 10 residues. The CDR3 coding sequence is TGTGCCAGCAGTGATGACGAGCAGTACTTC. This sequence encodes CASSDDEQYF.

CDR3: CASSQDLQGAQPQHF. The CDR3 nucleotides read TGCGCCAGCAGCCAAGACTTACAGGGGGCGCAGCCCCAGCATTTT. The J gene is TRBJ1-5, the V gene TRBV4-3; 9 bases match TRBD1. Germline V CDR1 and CDR2: LGHNA, YSLEER. This CDR3 is built from 15 residues. V dropped 0 bases and J dropped 7; count of bases not matched to a gene: 4.

The chain carries TRBV2 and TRBJ2-3; 7 positions match TRBD2. Germline V gene sequence: CDR1 SNHLY, CDR2 FYNNEI. With V trimmed by 2 bases and J by 6 bases, 5 bases remained unmatched. CDR3 length equals 14 residues. The chain's CDR3 is CASSEPSGTDTQYF. The DNA for the CDR3 is TGTGCCAGCAGTGAACCGAGCGGGACCGATACGCAGTATTTT. Full variable domain (rest looked up from reference TRBV2 and TRBJ2-3): EPEVTQTPSHQVTQMGQEVILRCVPISNHLYFYWYRQILGQKVEFLVSFYNNEISEKSEIFDDQFSVERPDGSNFTLKIRSTKLEDSAMYFCASSEPSGTDTQYFGPGTRLTVL.

The rearrangement uses TRBV28 and TRBJ1-5; TRBD1 might be the D (5 bases). V was cut by 4 bases and J by 4 bases, with 11 bases left in between. The CDR3 is 14 amino acids. The germline gives CDR1 MDHEN, CDR2 SYDVKM. In nucleotides, the CDR3 is TGTGCCAGCAGTTCCTGGGACGATAATCAGCCCCAGCATTTT. It encodes CASSSWDDNQPQHF.

This chain connects TRBV6-5 to TRBJ2-5; 9 nucleotides agree with TRBD1. Losses at the gene ends were 2 bases for V and 1 base for J; bases not matched to a gene: 2. The CDR3 has 15 residues. CDR1 is MNHEY, CDR2 SVGAGI, per germline. In nucleotides, the CDR3 is TGTGCCAGCAGTTACGGACAGGGGAGCCAAGAGACCCAGTACTTC. This encodes CASSYGQGSQETQYF.